Listed below are T cell receptor beta chains from one sample, sequenced in a study of radiation and T cells in renal cell carcinoma. Method: immunoSEQ multiplex PCR; TCRdb's copy keeps in-frame clones and lacks some. The sample has about 10,000 clones; 58% are singletons. This material consisted of tumor tissue, taken from a patient whose treatment was nephrectomy without radiotherapy. Source of these receptors: a middle-aged man with renal cell carcinoma. Both conserved end residues are part of each CDR3. The order of the fields is J gene, V gene, clone size, D gene, CDR3 protein, CDR3 DNA. A D gene is named only where the DNA matches it firmly. Clone size is shown for a subset of rows, as once, few, many or a class of expanded clone.

J: TRBJ2-6
V: TRBV5-6
size: few
D: .
CDR3: CASSLPGPGANVLTF
DNA: TGTGCCAGCAGCTTGCCAGGCCCTGGGGCCAACGTCCTGACTTTC

J: TRBJ1-1
V: TRBV5-1
size: .
D: .
CDR3: CASSWSGGQAFF
DNA: TGCGCCAGCAGCTGGTCGGGGGGCCAAGCTTTCTTT

J: TRBJ2-1
V: TRBV4-1
size: few
D: TRBD2
CDR3: CASSDIAGGYNEQFF
DNA: TGCGCCAGCAGTGACATAGCGGGAGGCTACAATGAGCAGTTCTTC

J: TRBJ2-3
V: TRBV4-1
size: once
D: .
CDR3: CASSQERGRTDTQYF
DNA: TGCGCCAGCAGCCAAGAGAGGGGACGCACAGATACGCAGTATTTT

J: TRBJ1-5
V: TRBV6-5
size: .
D: .
CDR3: CASRLQVDNQPQHF
DNA: TGTGCCAGCAGATTACAGGTGGACAATCAGCCCCAGCATTTT

J: TRBJ2-3
V: TRBV25-1
size: .
D: TRBD2
CDR3: CASSEGGSGRTDTQYF
DNA: TGTGCCAGCAGTGAAGGGGGTAGCGGGCGCACAGATACGCAGTATTTT

J: TRBJ2-7
V: TRBV5-1
size: .
D: .
CDR3: CASSRDSYEQYF
DNA: TGCGCCAGCAGCCGGGACTCCTACGAGCAGTACTTC

J: TRBJ2-7
V: TRBV27
size: few
D: .
CDR3: CASSSFDRNDYEQYF
DNA: TGTGCCAGCAGTTCCTTCGACAGGAACGACTACGAGCAGTACTTC

J: TRBJ2-5
V: TRBV7-8
size: medium-sized
D: .
CDR3: CASSLKPASQETQYF
DNA: TGTGCCAGCAGCTTAAAGCCGGCCAGCCAAGAGACCCAGTACTTC

J: TRBJ2-2
V: TRBV7-9
size: few
D: .
CDR3: CASSSATGELFF
DNA: TGTGCCAGCAGCTCAGCGACCGGGGAGCTGTTTTTT

J: TRBJ2-6
V: TRBV27
size: .
D: .
CDR3: CASSLHVGSGANVLTF
DNA: TGTGCCAGCAGTTTGCACGTCGGCTCTGGGGCCAACGTCCTGACTTTC